This TCR beta chain was sequenced for a study of response to subunit inactivated influenza vaccine. The V gene end was trimmed by 5 bases and the J gene end by 3 bases; junction bases not matched to a gene: 32. The germline gives CDR1 MRHNA, CDR2 SNTAGT. There are 23 residues in the CDR3. At least ten counts were recorded for this clonotype. Its target is unknown. Study-wide findings and caveats: The authors suggested that every seasonal influenza vaccination recruits few new T cells.

TCRdb re-called the RT-PCR reads with MiXCR, one entry per CDR3 protein. The repertoire holds 600,000 to 850,000 distinct CDR3 sequences, with roughly 15% as singletons. The material was PBMCs from blood, obtained 14 to 15 days before vaccination. The rearrangement joins TRBV6-4 to TRBJ2-3; 7 bases agree with TRBD2. The sequence derives from a man aged 50 to 59 who received an inactivated influenza vaccine. The CDR3 loop is CASSPHERDERDLSGGRTDTQYF. The CDR3 DNA sequence: TGTGCCAGCAGTCCCCACGAGAGGGATGAGCGGGACCTCTCCGGGGGTCGGACAGATACGCAGTATTTT.